This is a list of T cell receptor beta chains from one sample in a study of monozygotic twins with inflammatory bowel disease. Following a re-call of the 5' RACE reads, TCRdb has one entry per CDR3 protein and lacks DNA. The sample has around 370,000 distinct CDR3 sequences; the top ten hold around 2.6%. The specimen was blood. These receptors were obtained from a human donor with ulcerative colitis or Crohn's disease, or a healthy co-twin of an affected twin (not recorded which). Each CDR3 is given with its conserved first and last residue.

J: TRBJ1-3; V: TRBV20-1; CDR3: CSATGLRHSGNTIYF
J: TRBJ2-3; V: TRBV5-1; CDR3: CASSVGGQGDTQYF
J: TRBJ2-5; V: TRBV5-1; CDR3: CASNYPGTGEETQYF
J: TRBJ2-4; V: TRBV21-1; CDR3: CVSSKGAIAKNIQYF
J: TRBJ2-3; V: TRBV4-1; CDR3: CASSHPGTSDQTSTDTQYF
J: TRBJ2-3; V: TRBV10-3; CDR3: CAISESQGSDTQYF
J: TRBJ2-5; V: TRBV6-6; CDR3: CASSYFPQETQYF
J: TRBJ2-2; V: TRBV20-1; CDR3: CSAADGPGELFF
J: TRBJ2-5; V: TRBV5-1; CDR3: CASSLASGEETQYF
J: TRBJ2-7; V: TRBV12-3/TRBV12-4; CDR3: CASSALQPYEQYF
J: TRBJ2-7; V: TRBV4-3; CDR3: CASSQASRVYEQYF
J: TRBJ1-4; V: TRBV4-3; CDR3: CASSQVIQGSEKLFF
J: TRBJ1-2; V: TRBV18; CDR3: CASSPPVQGGRYGYTF
J: TRBJ2-7; V: TRBV29-1; CDR3: CSVETGTGFSYEQYF
J: TRBJ2-5; V: TRBV24-1; CDR3: CATSDLDRGDTETQYF
J: TRBJ2-4; V: TRBV18; CDR3: CASSPPGGGGNMQYF
J: TRBJ2-5; V: TRBV20-1; CDR3: CSAREGTTLETQYF
J: TRBJ2-5; V: TRBV20-1; CDR3: CSAKYSTQETQYF
J: TRBJ2-1; V: TRBV15; CDR3: CATSRGWGSSNEQFF
J: TRBJ2-5; V: TRBV12-3/TRBV12-4; CDR3: CASSLGLAGGPQETQYF
J: TRBJ2-5; V: TRBV7-2; CDR3: CASSLALGGGAKETQYF
J: TRBJ2-6; V: TRBV5-1; CDR3: CASSEDRGNSGANVLTF
J: TRBJ2-4; V: TRBV11-2; CDR3: CASSPLGQALAKNIQYF
J: TRBJ2-2; V: TRBV7-2; CDR3: CASSLTFQGGTGELFF
J: TRBJ2-3; V: TRBV12-3/TRBV12-4; CDR3: CASSFGQAEGDTQYF
J: TRBJ1-1; V: TRBV29-1; CDR3: CSSSGGWAMNTEAFF
J: TRBJ2-7; V: TRBV12-3/TRBV12-4; CDR3: CASKATGADYEQYF
J: TRBJ2-5; V: TRBV9; CDR3: CASSTSTGAQETQYF
J: TRBJ1-1; V: TRBV7-2; CDR3: CASSQGQMNTEAFF
J: TRBJ2-3; V: TRBV20-1; CDR3: CSARGGTDTQYF
J: TRBJ2-1; V: TRBV7-6; CDR3: CASSLALGGNLVTNEQFF
J: TRBJ2-3; V: TRBV11-2; CDR3: CASSSMRGQGDTQYF
J: TRBJ2-3; V: TRBV7-3; CDR3: CGSSSSGVSADTQYF